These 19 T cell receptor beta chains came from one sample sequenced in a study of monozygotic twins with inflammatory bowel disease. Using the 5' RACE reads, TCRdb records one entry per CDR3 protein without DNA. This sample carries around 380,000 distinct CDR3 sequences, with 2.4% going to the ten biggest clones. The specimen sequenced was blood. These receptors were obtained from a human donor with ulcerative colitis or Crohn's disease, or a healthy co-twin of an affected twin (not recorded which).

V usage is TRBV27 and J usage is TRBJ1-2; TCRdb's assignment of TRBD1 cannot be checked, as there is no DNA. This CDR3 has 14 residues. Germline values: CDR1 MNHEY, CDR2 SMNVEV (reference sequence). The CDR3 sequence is CASSPRTGGGGYTF.

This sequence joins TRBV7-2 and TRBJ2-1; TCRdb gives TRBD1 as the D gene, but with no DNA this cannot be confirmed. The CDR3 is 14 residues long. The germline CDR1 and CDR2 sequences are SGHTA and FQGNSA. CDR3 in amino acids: CASSSVGGPNEQFF.

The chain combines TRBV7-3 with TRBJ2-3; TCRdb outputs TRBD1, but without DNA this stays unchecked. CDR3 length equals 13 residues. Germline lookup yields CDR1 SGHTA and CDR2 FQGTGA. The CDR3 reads CASSLPGGDTQYF. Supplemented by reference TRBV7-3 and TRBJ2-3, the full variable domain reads GAGVSQTPSNKVTEKGKYVELRCDPISGHTALYWYRQSLGQGPEFLIYFQGTGAADDSGLPNDRFFAVRPEGSVSTLKIQRTERGDSAVYLCASSLPGGDTQYFGPGTRLTVL.

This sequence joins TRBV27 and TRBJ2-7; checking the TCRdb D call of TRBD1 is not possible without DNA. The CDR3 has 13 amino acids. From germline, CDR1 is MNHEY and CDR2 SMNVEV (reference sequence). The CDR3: CASSFGPVYEQYF.

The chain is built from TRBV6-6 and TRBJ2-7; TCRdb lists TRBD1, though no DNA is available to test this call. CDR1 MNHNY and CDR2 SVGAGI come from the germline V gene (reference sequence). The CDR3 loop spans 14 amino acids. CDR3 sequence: CASRYSDRGSEQYF.

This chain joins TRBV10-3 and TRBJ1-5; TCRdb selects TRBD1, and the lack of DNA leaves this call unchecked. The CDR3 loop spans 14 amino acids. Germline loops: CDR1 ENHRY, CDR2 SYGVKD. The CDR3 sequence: CAITKDRAGQPQHF.

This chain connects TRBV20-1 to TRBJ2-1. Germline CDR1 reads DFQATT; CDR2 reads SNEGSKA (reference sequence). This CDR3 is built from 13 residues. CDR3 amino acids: CSATGSISNEQFF.

CDR3: CSARSYRGWDEQYF. The chain employs TRBV20-1 and TRBJ2-7; the D call from TCRdb, TRBD1, cannot be confirmed without DNA. Germline loops: CDR1 DFQATT, CDR2 SNEGSKA (reference sequence). This CDR3 has 14 amino acids.

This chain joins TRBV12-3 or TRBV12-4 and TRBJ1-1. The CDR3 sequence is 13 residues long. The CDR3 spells CASSLTEGGEAFF.

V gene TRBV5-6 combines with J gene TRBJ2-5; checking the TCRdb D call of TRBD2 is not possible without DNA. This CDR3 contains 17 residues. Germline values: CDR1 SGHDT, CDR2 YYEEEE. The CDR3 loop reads CASSSGRGALDQETQYF.

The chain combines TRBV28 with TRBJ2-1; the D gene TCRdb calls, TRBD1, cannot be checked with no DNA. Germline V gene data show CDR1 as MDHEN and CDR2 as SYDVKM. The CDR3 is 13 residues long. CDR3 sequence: CASSLPLVHEQFF.

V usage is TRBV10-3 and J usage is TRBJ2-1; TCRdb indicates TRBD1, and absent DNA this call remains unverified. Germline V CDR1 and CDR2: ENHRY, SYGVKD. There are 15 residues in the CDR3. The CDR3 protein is CAISRTGTVSDEQFF.

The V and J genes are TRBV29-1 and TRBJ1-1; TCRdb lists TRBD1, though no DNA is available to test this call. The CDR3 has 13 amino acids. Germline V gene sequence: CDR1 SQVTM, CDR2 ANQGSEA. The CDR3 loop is CSAPGVLGTEAFF. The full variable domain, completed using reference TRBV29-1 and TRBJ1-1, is SAVISQKPSRDICQRGTSLTIQCQVDSQVTMMFWYRQQPGQSLTLIATANQGSEATYESGFVIDKFPISRPNLTFSTLTVSNMSPEDSSIYLCSAPGVLGTEAFFGQGTRLTVV.

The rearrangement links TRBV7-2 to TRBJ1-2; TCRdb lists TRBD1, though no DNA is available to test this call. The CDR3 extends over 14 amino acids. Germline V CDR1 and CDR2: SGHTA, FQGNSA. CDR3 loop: CASSQDRSFYGYTF.

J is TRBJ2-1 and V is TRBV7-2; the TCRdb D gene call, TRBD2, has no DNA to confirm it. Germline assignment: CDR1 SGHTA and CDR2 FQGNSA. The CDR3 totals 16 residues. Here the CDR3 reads CASSSRTSGIYNEQFF.

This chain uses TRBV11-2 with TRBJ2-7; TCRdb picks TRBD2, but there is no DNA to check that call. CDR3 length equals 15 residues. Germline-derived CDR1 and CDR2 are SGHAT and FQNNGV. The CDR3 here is CASSSISGRSYEQYF.

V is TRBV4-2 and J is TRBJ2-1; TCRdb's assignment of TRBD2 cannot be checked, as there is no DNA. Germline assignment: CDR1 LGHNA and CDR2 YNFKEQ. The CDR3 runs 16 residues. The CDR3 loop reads CASSRRTSGEMGEQFF.

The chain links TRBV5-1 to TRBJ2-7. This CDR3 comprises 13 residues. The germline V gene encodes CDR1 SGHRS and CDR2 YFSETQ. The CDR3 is CASSLGPAYEQYF.

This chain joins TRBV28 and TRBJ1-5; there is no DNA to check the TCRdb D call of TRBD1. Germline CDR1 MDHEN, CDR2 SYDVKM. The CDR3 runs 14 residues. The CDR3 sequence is CASSPGGGNQPQHF.